The source of this T cell receptor (beta chain) is a study of molecular identifiers for immune sequencing clone quantification (dated by TCRdb to the late 2010s). Study-level background: For a replicate experiment, RNA from approximately 20,000 or 100,000 naive CD8 T cells was divided into five aliquots, of which four were sequenced. This methods study benchmarked molecular-identifier clustering-based TCR repertoire sequencing (MIDCIRS) and TCR RNA copy counting, using CD8 T cells to do so.

This clonotype was seen many times. Its binding antigen is unknown. No base quality values were provided; no much bigger clone lies one nucleotide off. Results the study describes overall, beyond this receptor: Modeling gave about 3.2 recovered TCR RNA copies per cell versus around 9.9 by digital PCR, implying around 30% capture efficiency. Spiked-in Jurkat TCR RNA (around nine copies' worth), which is not part of the donor repertoire, was contained in the naive libraries. Spiked-in Jurkat TCR RNA equal to a single cell's worth was reported to be detectable even within 1,100,000 naive CD8 T cells. When barcode sub-clustering was left out, chimeric consensus sequences inflated TCR diversity, with chimeras reaching as high as 47%. The sizes of highly expanded clones could end up underestimated when identical TCR molecules share a barcode. Clones above 20 RNA copies held over 99% of molecules in CMV-specific effector cells but under 1% in naive cells.

Libraries of naive CD8 T cells were built from 20,000 to 1,000,000 sorted cells, with 10%, 30% or 50% of the purified RNA used. Naive CD8 T cells, defined as CD8+CD4-CCR7+CD45RA+, were FACS-sorted into RLT Plus buffer on a BD FACSAria II. Detection sensitivity was tested by spiking Jurkat RNA equal to over 8 TCR copies' worth into samples containing roughly 19,000-1,100,000 naive CD8 T cells. CD8 T cells were enriched with RosetteSep CD8+ T Cell Enrichment Cocktail and Ficoll-Paque, followed by ACK red cell lysis. CDR1 and CDR2 (DFQATT, SNEGSKA) derive from the germline V gene (reference sequence). Including cysteine and phenylalanine, the CDR3 has 14 amino acids. The CDR3 DNA has 42 bases and is translated from base 1. Library preparation employed PCR. Sequencer: Illumina HiSeq 4000. Bulk TCR libraries were generated as previously described, with the TCR primers listed in Table S5 used. Total RNA was purified with the Qiagen AllPrep DNA/RNA kit. Before analysis, reads from multiple sequencing runs of the same library were pooled. The published analysis was carried out like this. Reads were retained only if their TCR constant sequence matched exactly, and those retained reads were trimmed to 150 nt and grouped according to their 12-nt molecular barcodes. Reads in each barcode group were sub-clustered using a 15% Levenshtein threshold, and a quality-weighted consensus sequence was built for each RNA molecule. Non-functional sequences were filtered out, along with any lower-count sequence sitting one edit away from another sequence. Based on a fit of two negative binomial distributions, barcode sub-clusters having less than 20% of the maximum read count were discarded. TCRdb cleaned the public reads at Q25 with fastp, built clones with MiXCR and kept in-frame beta chains. When rows share a CDR3 protein, they turn into one entry using the most common DNA and genes. These V and J calls rely on TCRdb rather than the paper's analysis. The sample includes 300,000 to 400,000 distinct CDR3 sequences, with about a fifth observed a single time. Approximately 0.85% of the sample comes from the top ten.

Sample: naive CD8+ T cells from blood, with Jurkat cell RNA spiked in. What this sample's cell subset or site label stands for: FACS-sorted CD8+CD4-CCR7+CD45RA+ naive T cells. The sequence is built from TRBV20-1 and TRBJ1-3, with a tentative D gene TRBD1 over 6 matching bases. The TCR sequence derives from a human donor in good health. Some libraries in this study had Jurkat cell RNA spiked in. The CDR3 reads as follows: CSASGGPSGNTIYF. The nucleotide sequence reads as follows: TGCAGCGCATCCGGGGGGCCGAGTGGAAACACCATATATTTT.